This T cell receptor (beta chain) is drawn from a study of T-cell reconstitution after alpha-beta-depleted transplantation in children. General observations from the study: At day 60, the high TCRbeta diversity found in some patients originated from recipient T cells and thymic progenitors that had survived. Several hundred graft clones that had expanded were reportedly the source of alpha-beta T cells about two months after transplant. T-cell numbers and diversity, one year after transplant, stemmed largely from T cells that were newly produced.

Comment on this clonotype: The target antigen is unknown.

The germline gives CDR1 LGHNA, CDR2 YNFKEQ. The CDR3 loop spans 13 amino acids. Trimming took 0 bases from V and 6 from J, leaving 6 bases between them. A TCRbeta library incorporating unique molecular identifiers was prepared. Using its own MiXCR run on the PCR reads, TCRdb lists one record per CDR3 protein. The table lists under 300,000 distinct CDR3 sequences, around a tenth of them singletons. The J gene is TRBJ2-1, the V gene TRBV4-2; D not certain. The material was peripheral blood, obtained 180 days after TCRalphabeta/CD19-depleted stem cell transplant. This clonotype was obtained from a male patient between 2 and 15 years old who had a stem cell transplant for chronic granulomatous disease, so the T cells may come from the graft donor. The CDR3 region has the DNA TGTGCCAGCAGCCAAGAATGGGTCAATGAGCAGTTCTTC. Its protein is CASSQEWVNEQFF.